This TCR beta chain originates from a study of blood T cell repertoires in COVID-19. Study-wide background: In each case, the material was cDNA or gDNA derived from T cells, B-cell-depleted T cells, or PBMCs.

Participant age was roughly 18 to 90 years, and participants resided in roughly 24 US areas. CDR1 is SEHNR, CDR2 FQNEAQ, per germline (reference sequence). V gave up 5 bases and J gave up 0 bases, with 13 bases separating them. The CDR3 contains 15 residues. Assay used: immunoSEQ multiplex PCR; TCRdb lists only in-frame clones, some missing. Of some 260,000 clones listed, 75% to 95% were seen once; the top ten hold approximately 2%. Sequenced: PBMCs or T cells enriched from blood (not recorded which). The receptor's source is a woman under 30 who had recovered from COVID-19. The rearrangement uses TRBV7-9 and TRBJ1-2; a weak D match, TRBD1 (5 bases). The CDR3 is CASSPPGLPNYGYTF. The DNA of the CDR3 is TGTGCCAGCAGCCCCCCGGGACTGCCTAACTATGGCTACACCTTC. Full variable domain (outside the CDR3, taken from reference TRBV7-9 and TRBJ1-2): DTGVSQNPRHKITKRGQNVTFRCDPISEHNRLYWYRQTLGQGPEFLTYFQNEAQLEKSRLLSDRFSAERPKGSFSTLEIQRTEQGDSAMYLCASSPPGLPNYGYTFGSGTRLTVV.